This TCR beta chain originates from a study of shared clonotypes between healthy human individuals. Study details: A couple of women and a few men aged 18 to 49 served as donors. Each donor contributed plates that comprised three CD4 naive, three CD4 memory, two CD8 naive and one CD8 memory.

Sequencing used immunoSEQ multiplex PCR; TCRdb keeps in-frame clones, though not all of them. Here the sample spans about 1.4 million clones, roughly 95% being singletons. This CDR3 region has 12 residues. Germline loops: CDR1 MNHEY, CDR2 SVGAGI. Trimming cost V 8 bases and J 4 bases, with 10 bases left between them. Study observations and caveats: Unshared clonotypes carried lower generation probabilities than those common to all four donors. Generally, naive subsets came out with larger estimated richness than memory subsets.

Concerning this clone: Its antigen is not known.

The sequenced sample was naive CD4+ T cells sorted from blood. The sample's subset: CD45RA+ positively selected. The chain combines TRBV6-5 with TRBJ2-3; D is unclear. This receptor was identified in a man younger than 45 in good health. CDR3 in DNA: TGTGCCAGCCGAGCGAGTTCAGATACGCAGTATTTT. Translated: CASRASSDTQYF.